This T cell receptor beta chain originates from a study of CD8+ T cells in alopecia areata (dated by TCRdb to 2016 to 2019). With respect to the entire study: Treated patients were enrolled in an open-label pilot trial of oral tofacitinib, 5 to 10 mg twice daily, for moderate-to-severe alopecia areata. Patients stayed on tofacitinib for 6 to 18 months and then had 6 months of follow-up off drug so that delayed response and recurrence could be assessed. The SALT score, which quantifies the percentage of affected scalp surface area, was used to measure disease severity in treated patients. The study used high-throughput TCRbeta sequencing to examine T cell clonal expansion in alopecia areata, in both the C3H/HeJ mouse model and human patients. Human TCRbeta sequencing covered scalp tissue and sorted CD4+ and CD8+ peripheral blood T cells from patchy and totalis/universalis alopecia areata patients and healthy controls. Patients on tofacitinib were biopsied at baseline and after 4 and 24 weeks of treatment, and several of the patients also had a later scalp biopsy. Scalp clonality was compared among normal scalp (n=4), patchy alopecia areata scalp (n=8), and alopecia totalis/universalis scalp (n=8). RNA came from the PAXgene miRNA kit for fixed scalp, the miRNeasy kit for PBMCs, and the RNeasy kit for mouse skin. TCRbeta CDR3 regions were amplified by immunoSEQ multiplex PCR with 35 Vbeta forward and 13 Jbeta reverse primers.

Library method: the immunoSEQ multiplex PCR assay. For TCR sequencing, RNA was extracted from every sample and reverse transcribed into cDNA to serve as template. SuperScript III was used to make first-strand cDNA, primed with a 2:1 mix of oligo-dT and random hexamers. Amplification bias was assessed with a synthetic immune receptor repertoire, and residual bias was removed computationally. Per the authors' processing: Raw reads were preprocessed for error removal, and CDR3 was defined according to IMGT conventions as running from the conserved cysteine to phenylalanine. Clonality was calculated as 1 minus Shannon entropy normalized by log2 of the number of productive unique TCRs. Whether each scalp clone was CD4 or CD8 was inferred by checking scalp TCRbeta sequences against the CD4 and CD8 repertoires from sorted blood. Drawn from immuneACCESS, this table holds only the in-frame rearrangements with V and J called that TCRdb kept. Clones are partly lost; checked studies trace under half to an unresolved V gene and leave the rest unexplained. V, J and clone size reflect that table, while D and trimming were determined from the DNA. In all, the sample holds under 350,000 clones, and 58% of those were seen once. The ten largest account for around 1.7% of the sample.

CDR1 is given as SGDLS and CDR2 as YYNGEE, both from the germline V gene. Including the terminal cysteine and phenylalanine, the CDR3 comprises 16 residues. CDR3 DNA only is kept here, 48 bases in frame from base 1. V loses 1 base at its end and J loses 8 bases; junction bases beyond the gene matches: 9. Summary of the overall study and its limitations: Unlike mouse skin, which is dominated by gammadelta T cells, normal human skin has resident alphabeta T cells that are also sequenced, and this complicates analysis of the scalp TCR repertoire. Because the treated cohort was small and included a single nonresponder, larger studies are needed to assess links between baseline CD8+ expansion and response. Lesional scalp, especially in alopecia totalis/universalis, showed higher clonality and more expanded CD8+ clones than normal scalp, suggesting antigenic drive. Shared TCR sequences between patients were less evident than in mice, which may be partly attributable to HLA diversity in the patient population. Many expanded lesional clones persisted in scalp and blood during tofacitinib treatment, which may partly explain relapse after stopping treatment. Tofacitinib significantly lowered scalp clonality and the number of expanded CD8+ clones among the top 100 scalp clones.

The sample's time point label, in plain terms: roughly 24 weeks on oral tofacitinib. The treatment or condition label on this specimen signifies: oral pan-JAK inhibitor, 5-10 mg twice daily. From alopecia areata patients, peripheral blood was collected along with lesional scalp punch biopsies. PBMCs were isolated by density centrifugation and stained for CD3, CD4 and CD8, after which CD4+ and CD8+ T cells were sorted on a FACSAria. As concerns this clone: The target of this receptor is not known. No per-base quality is available; no much larger clone lies one base away.

The TCR was taken from a human donor with alopecia areata. Recombination connected TRBV9 to TRBJ1-2, with 12 junctional bases fitting TRBD1. The sample consisted of CD4+ T cells sorted from blood, taken at week 24, from a patient treated with tofacitinib. Here the CDR3 is given as CASSVIPGQGAGGYTF. The nucleotides are TGTGCCAGCAGCGTAATTCCGGGACAGGGGGCTGGAGGCTACACCTTC.